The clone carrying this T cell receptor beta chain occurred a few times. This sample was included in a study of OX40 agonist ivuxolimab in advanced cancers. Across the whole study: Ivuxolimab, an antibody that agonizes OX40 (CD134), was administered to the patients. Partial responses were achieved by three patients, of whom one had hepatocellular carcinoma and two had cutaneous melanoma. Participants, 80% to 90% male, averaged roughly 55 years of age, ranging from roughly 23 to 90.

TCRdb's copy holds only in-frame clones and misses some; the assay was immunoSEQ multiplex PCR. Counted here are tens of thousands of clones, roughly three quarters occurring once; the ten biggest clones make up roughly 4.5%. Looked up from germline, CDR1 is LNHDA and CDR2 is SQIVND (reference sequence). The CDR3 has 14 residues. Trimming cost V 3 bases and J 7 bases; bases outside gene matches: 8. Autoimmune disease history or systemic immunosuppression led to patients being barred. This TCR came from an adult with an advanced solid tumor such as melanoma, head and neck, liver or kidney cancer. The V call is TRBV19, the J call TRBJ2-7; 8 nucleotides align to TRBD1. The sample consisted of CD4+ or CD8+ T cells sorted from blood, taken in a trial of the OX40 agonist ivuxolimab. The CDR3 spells CASSIRGRGREQYF. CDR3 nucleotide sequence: TGTGCCAGTAGTATCCGGGGCAGGGGGCGTGAGCAGTACTTC.